This T cell receptor (beta chain) was found in a study of technical replicates of blood from a few donors. Per the germline V gene, CDR1 is SGHTA and CDR2 is FQGNSA. V gave up 5 bases and J gave up 8 bases, with 16 bases separating them. The CDR3 covers 13 residues. Repertoires were generated with immunoSEQ multiplex PCR, while TCRdb's copy carries only in-frame clones and drops some. Of approximately 81,000 clones listed, more than 80% are singletons. Sequencing was performed on PBMCs. This TCR came from a human donor in good health. Some clones in this sample may be carry-over from other donors' samples. The J gene is TRBJ2-7, the V gene TRBV7-2; D perhaps matches TRBD2 (6 bases). CDR3 DNA sequence: TGTGCCAGCAGCCCTACTGGTGGCGGGAAGCAGTACTTC. This codes for CASSPTGGGKQYF.